This T cell receptor (beta chain) comes out of a study of shared clonotypes between healthy human individuals. Trimming cost V 4 bases and J 9 bases; bases outside gene matches: 11. Germline CDR1 SGDLS, CDR2 YYNGEE. The length of the CDR3 is 15 residues. TCRdb's copy holds only in-frame clones and misses some; the assay was immunoSEQ multiplex PCR. The sample consists of more than 550,000 clones, about 90% of them appearing once. The sequencing sample was made of memory CD8+ T cells from PBMCs. Subset in this sample: CD45RO+ cells pooled with CCR7-negative TemRA cells. The receptor was derived from a man aged 18 to 35 in good health. Some clones in this sample may be carry-over from other donors' samples. This chain connects TRBV9 to TRBJ2-1, with TRBD2 identical over 9 bases. The chain's CDR3 is CASSSTGTSLSEQFF. DNA of the CDR3: TGTGCCAGCAGCTCGACAGGGACTAGCCTTAGTGAGCAGTTCTTC.